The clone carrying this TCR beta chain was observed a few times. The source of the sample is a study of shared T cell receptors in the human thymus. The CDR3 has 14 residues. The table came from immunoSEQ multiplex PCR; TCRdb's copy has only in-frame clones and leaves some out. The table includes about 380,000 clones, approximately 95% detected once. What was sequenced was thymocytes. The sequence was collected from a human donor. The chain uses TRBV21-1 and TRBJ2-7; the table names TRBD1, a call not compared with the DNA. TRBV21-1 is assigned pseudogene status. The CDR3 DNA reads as TGTGCCAGCAGCAAAGAGGGGACAGCCTACGAGCAGTACTTC. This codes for CASSKEGTAYEQYF.